The 5 T cell receptor beta chains below come from one sample, sequenced in a study of blood T cell repertoires in COVID-19 (dated by TCRdb to between 2020 and 2021). Library prep was done by the immunoSEQ multiplex PCR assay. In TCRdb, the immuneACCESS table is reduced to in-frame sequences with V and J assigned. These tables do not hold every clone; where another copy was compared, an unresolved V gene accounts for under half, and the others remain unexplained. The sample data list fewer than 250,000 clones, and over 80% of these were observed just once. The ten biggest clones cover under 4.5% of the sample. Source material: PBMCs or T cells enriched from blood (not recorded which). The receptor source for this set is a woman aged 30 to 39 who had been exposed to COVID-19.

This clone was observed a single time. V and J are TRBV11-3 and TRBJ1-1, with D hard to call. Germline lookup yields CDR1 SGHNT and CDR2 YENEEA. V gave up 5 bases and J gave up 1 base, with 14 bases separating them. The CDR3 is 15 amino acids. For the CDR3, the DNA is TGTGCCAGCAGCGACAACCATGTGGCGAACACTGAAGCTTTCTTT. Translated: CASSDNHVANTEAFF.

This clone was seen only once. V usage is TRBV20-1 and J usage is TRBJ2-1, with no clear D. V lost 2 bases, J lost 10 bases, and 9 bases lay in between. Germline-derived CDR1 and CDR2 are DFQATT and SNEGSKA (reference sequence). The CDR3 extends over 11 amino acids. The CDR3 loop is CSARPVLEQFF. The CDR3 bases are TGCAGTGCTAGACCCGTTTTAGAGCAGTTCTTC.

The genes are TRBV6-5 and TRBJ2-7; 12 bases agree with TRBD2. CDR1 MNHEY and CDR2 SVGAGI come from the germline V gene. CDR3 length: 16 residues. V gave up 2 bases and J gave up 2 bases; unmatched junction bases: 4. The CDR3 coding sequence is TGTGCCAGCAGTTACCGACTAGCGGGAGCAGCCTACGAGCAGTACTTC. Translated, it gives CASSYRLAGAAYEQYF.

Regarding this clone: The sample contains more than one DNA sequence encoding this CDR3. CDR3 region: CASSLSGTGNSPLHF. For the CDR3, the DNA is TGTGCCAGCAGTTTATCCGGGACAGGGAATTCACCCCTCCACTTT. The chain joins TRBV28 to TRBJ1-6; TRBD1 agrees at 9 bases. This CDR3 region has 15 residues. V lost 1 base to trimming and J lost 7 bases; unmatched junction nucleotides: 2. CDR1 MDHEN and CDR2 SYDVKM come from the germline V gene.

The chain carries TRBV19 and TRBJ2-1, with 9 bases fitting TRBD1. Germline CDR1 is LNHDA and CDR2 is SQIVND (reference sequence). The J segment lost 3 bases and the V segment lost 3 bases, leaving 9 bases of the junction unmatched. The CDR3 runs to 17 residues. CDR3 amino acids: CASSIYTGTGIYNEQFF. The CDR3 bases are TGTGCCAGTAGTATTTACACCGGGACAGGGATCTACAATGAGCAGTTCTTC.